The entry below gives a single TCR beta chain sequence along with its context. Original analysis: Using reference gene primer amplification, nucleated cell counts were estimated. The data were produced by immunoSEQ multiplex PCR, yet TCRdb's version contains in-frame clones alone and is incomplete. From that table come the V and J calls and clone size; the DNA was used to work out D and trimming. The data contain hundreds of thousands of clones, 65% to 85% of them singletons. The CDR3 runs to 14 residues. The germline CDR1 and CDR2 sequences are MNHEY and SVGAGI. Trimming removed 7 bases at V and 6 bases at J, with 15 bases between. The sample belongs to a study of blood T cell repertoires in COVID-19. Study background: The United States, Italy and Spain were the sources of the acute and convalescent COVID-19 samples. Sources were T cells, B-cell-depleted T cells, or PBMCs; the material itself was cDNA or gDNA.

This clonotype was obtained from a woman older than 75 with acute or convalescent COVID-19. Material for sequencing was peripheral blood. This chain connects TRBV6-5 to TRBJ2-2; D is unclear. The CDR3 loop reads CASTPALISGELFF. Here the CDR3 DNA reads TGTGCCAGCACCCCAGCGTTGATATCCGGGGAGCTGTTTTTT.